This entry lists 23 T cell receptor beta chains sequenced from one sample in a study of T cells in Graves' hyperthyroidism and ophthalmopathy. The investigators amplified TCR beta CDR3 regions from RNA transcripts. The primer set for the first-round RT-PCR of the TCR CDR3 was HTBI. TCRdb called the multiplex PCR reads again in MiXCR, with one record for every CDR3 protein. The sample lists 400,000 to 500,000 distinct CDR3 sequences, roughly an eighth seen once, with 5.3% in the top ten. The sample was blood. These receptors all stem from a young woman with Graves' hyperthyroidism.

This clonotype has a count of ten or more. The V and J genes are TRBV14 and TRBJ2-7, with TRBD1 identical over 9 bases. Losses at the gene ends were 5 bases for V and 5 bases for J; bases not matched to a gene: 4. The CDR3 is made up of 13 amino acids. Germline V gene sequence: CDR1 SGHDN, CDR2 FVKESK. CDR3 DNA: TGTGCCAGCAGCGGACAGGGGAGGAACGAGCAGTACTTC. It specifies CASSGQGRNEQYF.

This clonotype has just a few counts. This rearrangement joins TRBV10-3 to TRBJ2-5; D gene ambiguous. The CDR3 spans 14 residues. Per germline, CDR1 ENHRY and CDR2 SYGVKD. The V end lost 0 bases, the J end lost 5 bases, and 10 bases lay between the germline ends. The CDR3 sequence is CAISESNQAETQYF. The CDR3 nucleotides are TGTGCCATCAGTGAGTCGAATCAGGCGGAGACCCAGTACTTC.

This clonotype was counted at least ten times. This rearrangement joins TRBV7-2 to TRBJ2-1; D perhaps matches TRBD2 (6 bases). Deletions cut 5 bases from V and 7 bases from J, with 9 bases between. The CDR3 consists of 12 residues. CDR1 and CDR2 from the germline V gene are SGHTA and FQGNSA. In DNA form, the CDR3 reads TGTGCCAGCAGCACGACTAGGAATGAGCAGTTCTTC. Its protein product is CASSTTRNEQFF.

This clonotype has a count of ten or more. The chain uses TRBV6-1 and TRBJ1-1, with D possibly matching TRBD1 (5 bases). Trimming pared 7 bases from V and 10 bases from J, leaving 16 bases between. Germline-derived CDR1 and CDR2 are MNHNS and SASEGT. The CDR3 extends over 12 amino acids. CDR3 loop: CASTGTTARAFF. Written as DNA, the CDR3 is TGTGCCAGCACCGGGACGACGGCTCGAGCTTTCTTT.

This chain joins TRBV30 and TRBJ2-2, with 9 positions matching TRBD1. The CDR3 runs 15 residues. The germline CDR1 and CDR2 sequences are GTSNPN and SVGIG (reference sequence). Trimming cost V 2 bases and J 2 bases; bases outside gene matches: 3. In DNA form, the CDR3 reads TGTGCCTGGAGTAGGGGACAGGGCAACACCGGGGAGCTGTTTTTT. It codes for CAWSRGQGNTGELFF.

This clonotype was picked up many times. V is TRBV20-1 and J is TRBJ2-7, with 7 positions matching TRBD1. The CDR3 extends over 13 amino acids. The germline V gene encodes CDR1 DFQATT and CDR2 SNEGSKA (reference sequence). The ends lost 5 bases at V and 6 bases at J; junction bases unmatched: 10. CDR3 region: CSAPGQWTGEQYF. The CDR3 DNA is TGCAGTGCTCCGGGACAGTGGACAGGCGAGCAGTACTTC.

This sequence joins TRBV9 and TRBJ1-2; no clear D gene. The CDR3 runs 13 residues. Trimming took off 0 bases at V and 0 bases at J, with 3 bases between the two ends. Germline V gives CDR1 SGDLS, CDR2 YYNGEE. The CDR3 region has the DNA TGTGCCAGCAGCGTAGAGGCTAACTATGGCTACACCTTC. It yields the protein CASSVEANYGYTF.

There are many counts of this clonotype. The chain links TRBV7-8 to TRBJ2-1; 12 nucleotides match TRBD2. The germline CDR1 and CDR2 sequences are SGHVS and FQNEAQ. The CDR3 is made up of 19 amino acids. Trimming cost V 1 base and J 2 bases; bases outside gene matches: 9. The DNA for the CDR3 is TGTGCCAGCAGCTTAGGCCCTTGGACTAGCGGGGCCCCCTACAATGAGCAGTTCTTC. Translated: CASSLGPWTSGAPYNEQFF.

In its sample, this clonotype was seen a few times. This rearrangement joins TRBV30 to TRBJ1-1, with D possibly being TRBD1 (6 bases). Per germline, CDR1 GTSNPN and CDR2 SVGIG (reference sequence). The V and J ends lost 2 bases and 10 bases respectively, with 14 bases between them. The CDR3 totals 12 residues. In DNA form, the CDR3 reads TGTGCCTGGAGTTCTACAGGGACACGAGCTTTCTTT. Its translation is CAWSSTGTRAFF.

This clonotype was recorded at least ten times. V is TRBV10-3 and J is TRBJ2-7; D not certain. CDR3 length equals 13 residues. V was pared by 0 bases and J by 4 bases, with 7 bases between. CDR1 ENHRY and CDR2 SYGVKD come from the germline V gene. The CDR3 DNA follows: TGTGCCATCAGTGAGTCGACTGGATACGAGCAGTACTTC. Its protein is CAISESTGYEQYF.

The chain is built from TRBV7-3 and TRBJ2-2; tentatively, D is TRBD1 (6 bases). The CDR3 has 15 amino acids. Germline V lookup: CDR1 SGHTA, CDR2 FQGTGA. V gave up 2 bases and J gave up 5 bases, with 12 bases separating them. The CDR3 DNA follows: TGTGCCAGCAGCTTAGGGACACTCTTAACCGGGGAGCTGTTTTTT. This codes for CASSLGTLLTGELFF.

This clonotype came up many times. CDR3 in DNA: TGTGCCAGCAGCTTAGGACGGTTCCATAGCAATCAGCCCCAGCATTTT. Its protein is CASSLGRFHSNQPQHF. The chain uses TRBV7-8 and TRBJ1-5; no clear D gene. The germline V gene encodes CDR1 SGHVS and CDR2 FQNEAQ. This CDR3 region has 16 residues. V was cut by 1 base and J by 0 bases, with 10 bases left in between.

This clonotype was observed a few times. The chain joins TRBV6-2 or TRBV6-3 to TRBJ2-1, with D possibly TRBD2 on 6 matching bases. Germline values: CDR1 MNHEY, CDR2 SVGEGT. The V and J ends lost 7 bases and 4 bases respectively, with 14 bases between them. The CDR3 runs 14 residues. The CDR3 nucleotides read TGTGCCAGCAAAGAACTAGCAAGATACAATGAGCAGTTCTTC. Its protein product is CASKELARYNEQFF.

This clonotype has at least ten counts. The rearrangement uses TRBV28 and TRBJ2-3; D gene uncertain. The CDR3 is 18 residues long. Per germline, CDR1 MDHEN and CDR2 SYDVKM. The V gene lost 5 bases and the J gene lost 1 base, with 22 bases spanning the gap. The CDR3 spells CASSQTLSFSDGTDTQYF. The DNA of the CDR3 is TGTGCCAGCAGTCAAACCCTATCCTTTTCTGATGGCACAGATACGCAGTATTTT. The variable domain in full, with the rest retrieved from reference TRBV28 and TRBJ2-3, is DVKVTQSSRYLVKRTGEKVFLECVQDMDHENMFWYRQDPGLGLRLIYFSYDVKMKEKGDIPEGYSVSREKKERFSLILESASTNQTSMYLCASSQTLSFSDGTDTQYFGPGTRLTVL.

This clonotype was counted at least ten times. V is TRBV29-1 and J is TRBJ1-1; 7 nucleotides line up with TRBD1. Unmatched junction bases numbered 9, after V lost 6 bases and J lost 5 bases. This CDR3 region has 13 residues. Germline V lookup: CDR1 SQVTM, CDR2 ANQGSEA. The CDR3 spells CSVADREETEAFF. DNA of the CDR3: TGCAGCGTCGCCGACAGGGAGGAAACTGAAGCTTTCTTT.

The table lists this clonotype with many counts. The rearrangement uses TRBV12-3 or TRBV12-4 and TRBJ1-5; D is uncertain. The CDR3 length is 12 residues. V lost 3 bases, J lost 10 bases, and 10 bases lay in between. Written as DNA, the CDR3 is TGTGCCAGCAGTTTCGGACCCCATCCCCAGCATTTT. Protein: CASSFGPHPQHF.

V is TRBV14 and J is TRBJ1-5; D uncertain. The CDR3 length is 13 residues. Deletions cut 1 base from V and 4 bases from J, with 5 bases between. Germline CDR1 is SGHDN and CDR2 is FVKESK. DNA for the CDR3: TGTGCCAGCAGCCAAGGAGTAAATCAGCCCCAGCATTTT. Encoded protein: CASSQGVNQPQHF.

This clonotype was seen many times. The chain carries TRBV5-4 and TRBJ2-3, with 7 bases that match TRBD2. The ends lost 2 bases at V and 3 bases at J; junction bases unmatched: 6. Germline CDR1 reads SGHNT; CDR2 reads YYREEE (reference sequence). The CDR3 covers 15 residues. CDR3 sequence reads: CASSFSLADTDTQYF. In DNA, the CDR3 is TGTGCCAGCAGCTTCAGCCTAGCGGATACAGATACGCAGTATTTT.

This clonotype was found many times. The V and J genes are TRBV28 and TRBJ2-2, with TRBD2 matching 10 bases. J was trimmed by 5 bases and V by 7 bases; bases with no gene match: 7. Germline lookup yields CDR1 MDHEN and CDR2 SYDVKM. The CDR3 contains 15 residues. DNA of the CDR3: TGTGCCAGCACAAAGGAGGGACTAGCGACCGGGGAGCTGTTTTTT. The encoded protein is CASTKEGLATGELFF.

In this sample, this clonotype turned up many times. The CDR3 DNA sequence: TGCAGCGTCGACAGGCACACTGAAGCTTTCTTT. Amino acid sequence: CSVDRHTEAFF. V gene TRBV29-1 combines with J gene TRBJ1-1; tentative D call: TRBD1 (6 bases). Germline CDR1 is SQVTM and CDR2 is ANQGSEA. With 6 bases removed from V and 3 bases from J, the gap between germline ends came to 8 bases. The CDR3 has 11 residues.

This chain links TRBV4-3 with TRBJ2-1; TRBD1 agrees at 9 bases. The CDR3 loop spans 16 amino acids. Germline-derived CDR1 and CDR2 are LGHNA and YSLEER. J was trimmed by 4 bases and V by 4 bases; bases with no gene match: 8. The CDR3 sequence: CASSRTGDVRYNEQFF. The CDR3 region has the DNA TGCGCCAGCAGCCGGACAGGGGACGTGCGGTACAATGAGCAGTTCTTC.

The sample holds many counts of this clonotype. CDR3 coding DNA: TGTGCCAGCAGTAAGGACTTCTACGAGCAGTACTTC. Translating gives CASSKDFYEQYF. This sequence joins TRBV7-8 and TRBJ2-7; TRBD2 might be the D (5 bases). The CDR3 runs to 12 residues. Trimming removed 6 bases at V and 3 bases at J, with 9 bases between. Germline V gene sequence: CDR1 SGHVS, CDR2 FQNEAQ.

Ten or more counts support this clonotype. The V call is TRBV7-8, the J call TRBJ2-1; 8 nucleotides match TRBD2. Germline-derived CDR1 and CDR2 are SGHVS and FQNEAQ. V gave up 6 bases and J gave up 6 bases; unmatched junction bases: 7. The CDR3 covers 14 residues. CDR3 amino acids: CASRREGTSNEQFF. The CDR3 nucleotides read TGTGCCAGCAGACGGGAGGGGACTTCCAATGAGCAGTTCTTC.